This TCR beta chain appears in the sequencing data of a study of blood T cell repertoires in COVID-19 (TCRdb year 2020). In terms of the full investigation: Samples from collaborators originated in the United States, Italy and Spain and spanned both the acute and convalescent phases of COVID-19. Where available, HLA class I and class II types were taken from metadata supplied by the sample provider and were not determined by assay-based typing. A freely available public database, intended as a resource for researchers studying the immune response to SARS-CoV-2, is where the repertoires were released. The prospective study material was composed of cDNA or gDNA derived from T cells, B-cell-depleted T cells, or PBMCs. Samples came from the ongoing ImmuneRACE study (first 160 participants) plus 1,254 subjects from 6 global collaborators. Sample metadata almost always included a de-identified subject ID, COVID-19 status, age in years and sex. Subjects who had been exposed to COVID-19, were actively infected with it, or had recovered from it provided the deeply sampled blood TCRbeta repertoires that made up the dataset. Findings and caveats that apply to the study as a whole: Clinical and demographic metadata were provided uncurated, with the amount varying by source and participant.

Whole blood was collected in K2EDTA tubes by collaborating institutions according to the institutions' own protocols. For TCRbeta analysis, collaborators shipped samples as frozen whole blood, isolated PBMCs, or DNA extracted from either of those sample types. CDR1 is given as LNHDA and CDR2 as SQIVND, both from the germline V gene (reference sequence). The CDR3 contains 13 residues, cysteine and phenylalanine counted. This entry keeps only the CDR3 DNA: 39 bases, framed from base 1. V lost 10 bases and J lost 5 bases; the stretch between them is 17 bases long. A few counts support this clone. It lacks a known antigen. Base quality data are lacking; no much larger clone is found one base away. The immunoSEQ Assay, a bias-controlled multiplex PCR, was used to amplify TCRbeta CDR3 regions from genomic DNA. On the authors' methods: The number of nucleated cells in each sample was estimated by amplification of reference gene primers within the assay. To quantify the absolute abundance of each unique TCRbeta CDR3 rearrangement, sequence reads were collapsed and filtered. For each sample, productive Simpson clonality was calculated as the square root of Simpson's diversity index over productive rearrangements. Here the immuneACCESS table is served through TCRdb, limited to in-frame sequences with V and J called. Missing clones are a known gap in these copies; in checked studies unresolved V genes cover under half, and the rest lacks a known reason. The V and J calls and clone size come from that table; D and trimming were worked out from the DNA. The table for this sample lists 200,000 to 250,000 clones; 80% of them were counted only once. 7% to 8.5% of the sample is taken by the ten largest.

The sequence is built from TRBV19 and TRBJ2-5, with a tentative D gene TRBD1 over 6 matching bases. The sequenced sample consisted of peripheral blood. This sequence was found in a woman in her seventies with acute or convalescent COVID-19. The CDR3 protein: CATSRDMDETQYF. Here is the DNA: TGTGCCACCTCCCGGGACATGGACGAGACCCAGTACTTC.